Listed below are T cell receptor beta chains from one sample, sequenced in a study of CD8+CD57+ T cells in acquired aplastic anemia. TCRdb used MiXCR to reprocess the reads, holding one entry per CDR3 protein. The sample yields about 180,000 distinct CDR3 sequences, roughly 48% seen once. Input material: sorted CD4+, CD8+, or CD8+CD57+ T cells (not recorded which) from PBMCs. These receptors were obtained from a human donor with aplastic anemia. Each CDR3 is given without its conserved first and last residue. Fields, in order: V gene, J gene, CDR3 protein.

v_gene: TRBV24-1; j_gene: TRBJ1-5; CDR3aa: ATSDPQGSPNQPQH
v_gene: TRBV5-5; j_gene: TRBJ2-7; CDR3aa: ASSFGQGIYEQY
v_gene: TRBV5-1; j_gene: TRBJ1-6; CDR3aa: ASSLGDNSPLH
v_gene: TRBV7-9; j_gene: TRBJ1-3; CDR3aa: ASSSGRDRENGNTIY
v_gene: TRBV19; j_gene: TRBJ1-2; CDR3aa: ASSKWAGNGYT
v_gene: TRBV14; j_gene: TRBJ2-6; CDR3aa: ASSWGQVLSGANVLT
v_gene: TRBV2; j_gene: TRBJ1-4; CDR3aa: ASRDRATNEKLI
v_gene: TRBV4-1; j_gene: TRBJ2-3; CDR3aa: ASSQVVAGGDTQY
v_gene: TRBV20-1; j_gene: TRBJ2-5; CDR3aa: SARGDRGETQY
v_gene: TRBV7-6; j_gene: TRBJ2-7; CDR3aa: ASSPGGQTDEQY
v_gene: TRBV20-1; j_gene: TRBJ1-6; CDR3aa: SAREDGNNSPLH
v_gene: TRBV15; j_gene: TRBJ2-1; CDR3aa: ATSDGRQMTGNEQF
v_gene: TRBV2; j_gene: TRBJ2-2; CDR3aa: ASSASGGSGELF
v_gene: TRBV19; j_gene: TRBJ2-1; CDR3aa: ASQNYNEQF
v_gene: TRBV12-3/TRBV12-4; j_gene: TRBJ2-3; CDR3aa: ATTGPGRTDTQY
v_gene: TRBV2; j_gene: TRBJ2-1; CDR3aa: ASSLGLAGTSEQF
v_gene: TRBV20-1; j_gene: TRBJ1-1; CDR3aa: SASWGSPNTEAF
v_gene: TRBV25-1; j_gene: TRBJ2-2; CDR3aa: ASSEHPGAGEPTGELF
v_gene: TRBV29-1; j_gene: TRBJ2-7; CDR3aa: SVEDPGGPSYEQY
v_gene: TRBV10-1; j_gene: TRBJ1-2; CDR3aa: ASSEWAGSGYT
v_gene: TRBV7-8; j_gene: TRBJ2-7; CDR3aa: ASSPRIYEQY
v_gene: TRBV11-2; j_gene: TRBJ2-7; CDR3aa: ASSPGGRELRYEQY
v_gene: TRBV6-5; j_gene: TRBJ1-2; CDR3aa: ASSYTQGVGGYT
v_gene: TRBV19; j_gene: TRBJ1-4; CDR3aa: ASSILGTAVKLF
v_gene: TRBV4-1; j_gene: TRBJ2-1; CDR3aa: ASSQDFPRGYNGQF
v_gene: TRBV15; j_gene: TRBJ1-6; CDR3aa: ATSRDRLGSSYNSPLH
v_gene: TRBV10-3; j_gene: TRBJ1-6; CDR3aa: AISGQGYDNSPLH
v_gene: TRBV7-9; j_gene: TRBJ2-1; CDR3aa: ASSLVSYEQF
v_gene: TRBV25-1; j_gene: TRBJ2-1; CDR3aa: ASSGRVEQF
v_gene: TRBV4-1; j_gene: TRBJ2-3; CDR3aa: ASNPAPVGGAGTDTQY
v_gene: TRBV11-1; j_gene: TRBJ2-5; CDR3aa: ASSFGARETQY
v_gene: TRBV25-1; j_gene: TRBJ2-1; CDR3aa: ASSDPGQGDNEQF
v_gene: TRBV5-4; j_gene: TRBJ1-1; CDR3aa: ASRKTSEGTEAF
v_gene: TRBV27; j_gene: TRBJ2-1; CDR3aa: ASSQGQYNEQF
v_gene: TRBV20-1; j_gene: TRBJ2-5; CDR3aa: SAGLNRGETQY
v_gene: TRBV18; j_gene: TRBJ1-2; CDR3aa: ASSPQGQIYGYT
v_gene: TRBV2; j_gene: TRBJ2-7; CDR3aa: ASSEGGQGNEQY
v_gene: TRBV6-1; j_gene: TRBJ2-1; CDR3aa: ASSSVAGGRNEQF
v_gene: TRBV7-3; j_gene: TRBJ2-3; CDR3aa: ASRSASQDTQY
v_gene: TRBV9; j_gene: TRBJ1-6; CDR3aa: ASSVARERDSPLH
v_gene: TRBV20-1; j_gene: TRBJ2-1; CDR3aa: SALPTGTSVYNEQF
v_gene: TRBV29-1; j_gene: TRBJ1-1; CDR3aa: SVEQGGTEAF